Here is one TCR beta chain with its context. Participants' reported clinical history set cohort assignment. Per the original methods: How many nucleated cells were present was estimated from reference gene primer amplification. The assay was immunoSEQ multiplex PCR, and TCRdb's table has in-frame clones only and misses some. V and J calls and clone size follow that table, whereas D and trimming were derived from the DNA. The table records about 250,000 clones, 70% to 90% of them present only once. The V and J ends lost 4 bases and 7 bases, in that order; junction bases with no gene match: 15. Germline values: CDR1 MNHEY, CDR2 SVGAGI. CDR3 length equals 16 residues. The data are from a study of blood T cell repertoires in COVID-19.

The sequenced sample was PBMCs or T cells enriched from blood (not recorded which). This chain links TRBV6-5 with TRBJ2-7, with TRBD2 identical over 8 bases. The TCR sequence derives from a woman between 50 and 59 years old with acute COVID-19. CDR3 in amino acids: CASSSRVAGGSFEQYF. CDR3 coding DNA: TGTGCCAGCAGTTCCCGCGTGGCGGGGGGTTCCTTTGAGCAGTACTTC.